This TCR beta chain was documented in a study of blood T cells in healthy people across ages. The authors ran a second PCR of about 6 to 11 cycles using a sample-barcoded 5' primer and a J-beta primer mix. TCRdb redid the calling of the 5' RACE reads with MiXCR, one entry per CDR3 protein. The data show about 2 million distinct CDR3 sequences, with less than 50% seen just once and around 2.1% held by the top ten. This sequence originates from a middle-aged woman in good health. The specimen was blood.

In DNA, the CDR3 is TGTGCCAGCAGCTCCAGGGGGCAAATGTACGAGCAGTTCTTC. Its protein product is CASSSRGQMYEQFF. This chain connects TRBV11-1 to TRBJ2-1; 8 bases align to TRBD1. The CDR3 sequence is 14 residues long. Germline V gives CDR1 SGHAT, CDR2 FQDESV (reference sequence). The J segment lost 10 bases and the V segment lost 4 bases, leaving 9 bases of the junction unmatched.